The clone carrying this TCR beta chain has a handful of counts. The antigen is undetermined. The data were obtained in a study of T cell repertoires in cytomegalovirus infection. General study findings and limits: CMV-specific TCR beta clonotypes restricted by HLA-C were the ones dominating the ex vivo response.

One entry per CDR3 protein, called by TCRdb with MiXCR from the reads. The repertoire includes 250,000 to 350,000 distinct CDR3 sequences, 25% of them detected once, and 14% sits in the top ten. Per the germline V gene, CDR1 is LNHDA and CDR2 is SQIVND (reference sequence). The CDR3 is 15 amino acids. After removal of 1 base from V and 5 bases from J, the junction contained 4 bases not matched to a gene. The chain links TRBV19 to TRBJ2-5; 10 positions agree with TRBD2. This sequence was found in a human donor in good health (CMV status not recorded). Some clones in this sample may be carry-over from other donors' samples. The sequencing input was PBMCs. CDR3 DNA sequence: TGTGCCAGTAGTATAGTCCTAGCGGGAGTGGAGACCCAGTACTTC. Translated: CASSIVLAGVETQYF.